This T cell receptor beta chain was captured by sequencing in a study of blood T cell repertoires in COVID-19. About the research overall: Researchers got acute and convalescent COVID-19 samples from the United States, Italy and Spain. PBMCs, B-cell-depleted T cells, or T cells were the source of the cDNA or gDNA that made up the material.

Only in-frame clones appear in the TCRdb table, and some are missing; sequencing was by immunoSEQ multiplex PCR. In the table there are about 340,000 clones, about 83% of which are singletons. The V and J ends lost 4 bases and 0 bases, in that order; junction bases with no gene match: 2. Germline lookup yields CDR1 SNHLY and CDR2 FYNNEI. CDR3 size: 14 residues. The TCR originated in a man between 25 and 39 years old with active or convalescent COVID-19. The chain couples TRBV2 to TRBJ1-2; 7 bases fit TRBD1. Sequencing was performed on peripheral blood. The CDR3 nucleotides are TGTGCCAGCAGTGGGGGACAGTCTAACTATGGCTACACCTTC. Its translation is CASSGGQSNYGYTF. Supplemented by reference TRBV2 and TRBJ1-2, the full variable domain reads EPEVTQTPSHQVTQMGQEVILRCVPISNHLYFYWYRQILGQKVEFLVSFYNNEISEKSEIFDDQFSVERPDGSNFTLKIRSTKLEDSAMYFCASSGGQSNYGYTFGSGTRLTVV.